In its sample, the clone carrying this T cell receptor (beta chain) was seen a few times. Its antigen is unknown. V was clipped by 0 bases and J by 1 base; unmatched bases: 3. The germline V gene has CDR1 MRHNA and CDR2 SNTAGT. This CDR3 has 16 residues. The sample is drawn from a study of cytomegalovirus exposure and HLA in healthy donors. The PCR contained 60 Vbeta and 13 Jbeta primers. This table comes from immunoSEQ multiplex PCR, and its TCRdb copy is limited to in-frame clones, with some not included. The sample yields roughly 150,000 clones, 80% to 85% seen once. General study points: In a later analysis, most CMV-associated TCR beta chains appeared HLA-restricted.

The sequence was obtained from a woman aged 18-30 years in good health and CMV-seronegative. Sample: PBMCs. The chain joins TRBV6-4 to TRBJ1-1, with 9 bases identical to TRBD1. The CDR3 nucleotides read TGTGCCAGCAGTGACTCGCCGGGACAGGGGAACACTGAAGCTTTCTTT. Amino acids: CASSDSPGQGNTEAFF.